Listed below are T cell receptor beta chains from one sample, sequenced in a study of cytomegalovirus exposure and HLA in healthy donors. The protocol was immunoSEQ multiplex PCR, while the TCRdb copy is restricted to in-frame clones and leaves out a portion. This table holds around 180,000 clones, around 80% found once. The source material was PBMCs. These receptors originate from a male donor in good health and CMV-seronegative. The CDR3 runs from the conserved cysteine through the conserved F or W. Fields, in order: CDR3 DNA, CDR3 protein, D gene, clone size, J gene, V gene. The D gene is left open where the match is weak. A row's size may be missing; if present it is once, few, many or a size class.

CDR3 DNA: TGTGCCAGTAGTATAGCGGTAGCGGGGACCTACGAGCAGTACTTC; CDR3 protein: CASSIAVAGTYEQYF; D gene: TRBD2; clone size: NA; J gene: TRBJ2-7; V gene: TRBV19
CDR3 DNA: TGTGCCAGCAGCGGACGGGGAGCGGGCTCCTACGAGCAGTACTTC; CDR3 protein: CASSGRGAGSYEQYF; D gene: NA; clone size: once; J gene: TRBJ2-7; V gene: TRBV6-5
CDR3 DNA: TGTGCCAGCAGCTTATCCTCGGGATCCGGGGAGCTGTTTTTT; CDR3 protein: CASSLSSGSGELFF; D gene: NA; clone size: NA; J gene: TRBJ2-2; V gene: TRBV7-2
CDR3 DNA: TGTGCCAGTAGATCGGCGGGGTACCAAGAGACCCAGTACTTC; CDR3 protein: CASRSAGYQETQYF; D gene: NA; clone size: few; J gene: TRBJ2-5; V gene: TRBV19
CDR3 DNA: TGTGCCTGGAGTGAGGGCCCGCCGGGGGGGCAGTACTTC; CDR3 protein: CAWSEGPPGGQYF; D gene: TRBD2; clone size: once; J gene: TRBJ2-7; V gene: TRBV30
CDR3 DNA: TGTGCCAGCAGCTTAAAACAGGGGGACTGGGCATACAATGAGCAGTTCTTC; CDR3 protein: CASSLKQGDWAYNEQFF; D gene: TRBD1; clone size: NA; J gene: TRBJ2-1; V gene: TRBV7-6
CDR3 DNA: TGTGCCAGCAGGCAAGCGGGAGTAAATACCGGGGAGCTGTTTTTT; CDR3 protein: CASRQAGVNTGELFF; D gene: TRBD2; clone size: NA; J gene: TRBJ2-2; V gene: TRBV11-2
CDR3 DNA: TGTGCCAGCAGTTACTCCGGGGCGACAGGCCTCCTACTGTTTTTT; CDR3 protein: CASSYSGATGLLLFF; D gene: NA; clone size: NA; J gene: TRBJ1-4; V gene: TRBV6-5
CDR3 DNA: TGTGCCAGCAGGGAAACAGGGGGCGCGGGCTATGGCTACACCTTC; CDR3 protein: CASRETGGAGYGYTF; D gene: TRBD1; clone size: NA; J gene: TRBJ1-2; V gene: TRBV6-1
CDR3 DNA: TGTGCCAGCAGCCCCGGGACAGGGTCCTACGAGCAGTACTTC; CDR3 protein: CASSPGTGSYEQYF; D gene: TRBD1; clone size: NA; J gene: TRBJ2-7; V gene: TRBV5-4
CDR3 DNA: TGTGCCAGCAGCTTAGTTCCCCCACTAGCGGGAGACTACGAGCAGTACTTC; CDR3 protein: CASSLVPPLAGDYEQYF; D gene: TRBD2; clone size: NA; J gene: TRBJ2-7; V gene: TRBV7-2
CDR3 DNA: TGTGCCAGCAGTATCCCCTGGACTAGCGGTACCTACGAGCAGTACTTC; CDR3 protein: CASSIPWTSGTYEQYF; D gene: TRBD2; clone size: NA; J gene: TRBJ2-7; V gene: TRBV28
CDR3 DNA: TGCAGCGTTGGGGGGGGCCCGGAGGAGCAGTACTTC; CDR3 protein: CSVGGGPEEQYF; D gene: NA; clone size: NA; J gene: TRBJ2-7; V gene: TRBV29-1
CDR3 DNA: TGCGCCAGCAGCTTGAGCCAGGGGAATCCTGAAGCTTTCTTT; CDR3 protein: CASSLSQGNPEAFF; D gene: NA; clone size: NA; J gene: TRBJ1-1; V gene: TRBV5-1
CDR3 DNA: TGTGCCAGTAGTAGGCGTGGGACAGGGGACTATGGCTACACCTTC; CDR3 protein: CASSRRGTGDYGYTF; D gene: TRBD1; clone size: NA; J gene: TRBJ1-2; V gene: TRBV19
CDR3 DNA: TGTGCCAGCAGTGAAGCGCGTGGGACAGGCGCCTACGAGCAGTACTTC; CDR3 protein: CASSEARGTGAYEQYF; D gene: TRBD1; clone size: once; J gene: TRBJ2-7; V gene: TRBV6-1
CDR3 DNA: TGTGCCAGCAGCTTAGGTAGCGGACAGGGGGCCGTGAACACTGAAGCTTTCTTT; CDR3 protein: CASSLGSGQGAVNTEAFF; D gene: TRBD1; clone size: NA; J gene: TRBJ1-1; V gene: TRBV7-2
CDR3 DNA: TGTGCCAGCAGCTTAGATTTGGGGCACGAGCAGTACTTC; CDR3 protein: CASSLDLGHEQYF; D gene: NA; clone size: NA; J gene: TRBJ2-7; V gene: TRBV7-2
CDR3 DNA: TGTGCCAGCAGTTTAGGGGCCTCTGGAAACACCATATATTTT; CDR3 protein: CASSLGASGNTIYF; D gene: NA; clone size: NA; J gene: TRBJ1-3; V gene: TRBV28
CDR3 DNA: TGTGCCAGCAGCTTGGTAGGGGTGCGGACTGAAGCTTTCTTT; CDR3 protein: CASSLVGVRTEAFF; D gene: NA; clone size: NA; J gene: TRBJ1-1; V gene: TRBV5-4
CDR3 DNA: TGTGCCAGCAGCTTAGTAGGGTCAACAGGGCACCACTACAATGAGCAGTTCTTC; CDR3 protein: CASSLVGSTGHHYNEQFF; D gene: NA; clone size: NA; J gene: TRBJ2-1; V gene: TRBV7-2
CDR3 DNA: TGTGCCAGCAGACCGGGGACCAGCGGGGATACGCAGTATTTT; CDR3 protein: CASRPGTSGDTQYF; D gene: NA; clone size: NA; J gene: TRBJ2-3; V gene: TRBV7-8
CDR3 DNA: TGTGCCACCAGCAAGGGACAGGACGGGGAGACCCAGTACTTC; CDR3 protein: CATSKGQDGETQYF; D gene: TRBD1; clone size: NA; J gene: TRBJ2-5; V gene: TRBV15
CDR3 DNA: TGTGCCAGCAGCGTGAGAGGGACAGGAGGCACAGATACGCAGTATTTT; CDR3 protein: CASSVRGTGGTDTQYF; D gene: TRBD1; clone size: NA; J gene: TRBJ2-3; V gene: TRBV9
CDR3 DNA: TGCGCCAGCAGTCAATCGGAGCGGGAGCTGTTTTTT; CDR3 protein: CASSQSERELFF; D gene: NA; clone size: NA; J gene: TRBJ2-2; V gene: TRBV23-1
CDR3 DNA: TGTGCCACCGGTGCCCCGAACACTGAAGCTTTCTTT; CDR3 protein: CATGAPNTEAFF; D gene: NA; clone size: NA; J gene: TRBJ1-1; V gene: TRBV7-9
CDR3 DNA: TGTGCCAGCAGCTTTCGCGTCACCGGGGAGCTGTTTTTT; CDR3 protein: CASSFRVTGELFF; D gene: NA; clone size: NA; J gene: TRBJ2-2; V gene: TRBV5-4
CDR3 DNA: TGTGCCAGTAGTGGCCGACTCGGGACTAGTTCCTACGAGCAGTACTTC; CDR3 protein: CASSGRLGTSSYEQYF; D gene: TRBD2; clone size: NA; J gene: TRBJ2-7; V gene: TRBV19
CDR3 DNA: TGTGCCAGCAGTTTACAGGGTTCGGTTGGGGCCAACGTCCTGACTTTC; CDR3 protein: CASSLQGSVGANVLTF; D gene: NA; clone size: few; J gene: TRBJ2-6; V gene: TRBV28
CDR3 DNA: TGTGCCAGCAGCAGTGGAGGAGGGACTGATTCACCCCTCCACTTT; CDR3 protein: CASSSGGGTDSPLHF; D gene: NA; clone size: NA; J gene: TRBJ1-6; V gene: TRBV5-5